These 17 T cell receptor beta chains originate from one sample sequenced in a study of shared clonotypes between healthy human individuals. The repertoire was sequenced with immunoSEQ multiplex PCR; TCRdb's copy has only in-frame clones and lacks some. The sample lists around 940,000 clones; around three quarters were seen once. Specimen: memory CD4+ T cells sorted from blood. Subset meaning: CD45RA-negative fraction. These receptors were taken from a man between 18 and 35 years old in good health.

CDR3 nucleotide sequence: TGTGCCAGCAGTGACACTGGGAATTCACCCCTCCACTTT. Its translation is CASSDTGNSPLHF. The rearrangement joins TRBV2 to TRBJ1-6; D remains unclear. The length of the CDR3 is 13 residues. Between the trimmed V and J ends, which lost 3 bases and 7 bases, there was a span of 7 bases. Germline assignment: CDR1 SNHLY and CDR2 FYNNEI.

CDR3 loop: CASSQGGTQYF. The CDR3 region has the DNA TGCGCCAGCAGCCAGGGGGGGACGCAGTATTTT. V gene TRBV4-1 combines with J gene TRBJ2-3; the match to TRBD2 covers 7 bases. V dropped 3 bases and J dropped 9; count of bases not matched to a gene: 0. From germline, CDR1 is MGHRA and CDR2 YSYEKL. This CDR3 spans 11 amino acids.

The gene calls are TRBV7-8 and TRBJ1-2; D uncertain. Germline V gene data show CDR1 as SGHVS and CDR2 as FQNEAQ. The V gene lost 0 bases and the J gene lost 4 bases, with 15 bases spanning the gap. The CDR3 covers 16 residues. The DNA of the CDR3 is TGTGCCAGCAGCTTAGCCAAGGCTCGGCATCTCTATGGCTACACCTTC. Translated: CASSLAKARHLYGYTF. Combining the CDR3 with reference TRBV7-8 and TRBJ1-2 gives the whole variable domain GAGVSQSPRYKVAKRGQDVALRCDPISGHVSLFWYQQALGQGPEFLTYFQNEAQLDKSGLPSDRFFAERPEGSVSTLKIQRTQQEDSAVYLCASSLAKARHLYGYTFGSGTRLTVV.

The rearrangement uses TRBV10-3 and TRBJ1-6; 8 positions agree with TRBD1. Germline lookup yields CDR1 ENHRY and CDR2 SYGVKD. J lost 9 bases, V lost 2 bases, and 3 bases had no gene match. The CDR3 has 14 amino acids. As DNA, the CDR3 is TGTGCCATCAGTGAGGGACAGGGAGTTTCACCCCTCCACTTT. Translating gives CAISEGQGVSPLHF.

The V and J genes are TRBV28 and TRBJ1-6, with TRBD1 matching 7 bases. CDR3 length equals 14 residues. J lost 10 bases, V lost 6 bases, and 9 bases had no gene match. The V gene's germline CDR1 is MDHEN and CDR2 SYDVKM. The CDR3 DNA sequence: TGTGCCAGCAGGACCAGACAGGGCGGCTCACCCCTCCACTTT. Residues: CASRTRQGGSPLHF.

The chain combines TRBV30 with TRBJ1-4, with TRBD1 as a possible D gene (6 bases). Per germline, CDR1 GTSNPN and CDR2 SVGIG (reference sequence). Trimming cost V 8 bases and J 5 bases, with 21 bases left between them. The CDR3 contains 15 residues. CDR3 sequence: CAGKSGDRLNEKLFF. Here the CDR3 DNA reads TGTGCCGGGAAGTCCGGCGACAGGTTAAATGAAAAACTGTTTTTT.

The V and J genes are TRBV6-5 and TRBJ1-2; tentative D call: TRBD1 (5 bases). Germline V gene sequence: CDR1 MNHEY, CDR2 SVGAGI. Trimming stripped 6 bases from V and 1 base from J, with 9 bases between. CDR3 length equals 13 residues. CDR3 loop: CASSPTVNYGYTF. The CDR3 nucleotides read TGTGCCAGCAGCCCGACAGTTAACTATGGCTACACCTTC.

On this clone itself: The same CDR3 can be traced to other DNA sequences in this sample. V is TRBV19 and J is TRBJ1-3, with a possible D match to TRBD1 (5 bases). V lost 2 bases and J 2 bases, leaving 7 bases between the germline ends. The CDR3 has 14 residues. Germline loops: CDR1 LNHDA, CDR2 SQIVND (reference sequence). CDR3 region: CASSISGPGNTIYF. DNA of the CDR3: TGTGCCAGTAGTATATCGGGACCTGGAAACACCATATATTTT. The full variable domain, rest sourced from reference TRBV19 and TRBJ1-3, is DGGITQSPKYLFRKEGQNVTLSCEQNLNHDAMYWYRQDPGQGLRLIYYSQIVNDFQKGDIAEGYSVSREKKESFPLTVTSAQKNPTAFYLCASSISGPGNTIYFGEGSWLTVV.

This sequence joins TRBV6-5 and TRBJ2-7; TRBD1 matches 11 bases. The CDR3 contains 15 residues. Germline V gene lookup returns CDR1 MNHEY and CDR2 SVGAGI. V was pared by 6 bases and J by 6 bases, with 10 bases of the junction left unmatched. Here the CDR3 DNA reads TGTGCCAGCAGCCGACAGGGACAGGGGGTCGGCGAGCAGTACTTC. It specifies CASSRQGQGVGEQYF.

This clone was counted between two and nine times. The chain joins TRBV7-2 to TRBJ2-5; D is possibly TRBD1 (6 bases). Trimming cost V 5 bases and J 7 bases, with 14 bases left between them. The CDR3 is 13 residues long. CDR1 and CDR2 (germline): SGHTA, FQGNSA. CDR3 region: CASSLTEGGTQYF. In DNA, the CDR3 is TGTGCCAGCAGCCTCACAGAAGGGGGGACCCAGTACTTC.

CDR3 residues: CASSYSQGTYEQYF. The CDR3 DNA reads as TGTGCCAGCAGTTACTCACAGGGAACCTACGAGCAGTACTTC. The chain joins TRBV6-5 to TRBJ2-7, with D perhaps matching TRBD1 (6 bases). The CDR3 length is 14 residues. V was cut by 0 bases and J by 2 bases, with 8 bases left in between. The V gene's germline CDR1 is MNHEY and CDR2 SVGAGI.

This clone was counted only a few times. With a much larger clone just one base away, this may be a read error. The sample carries other DNA sequences with the same CDR3. The CDR3 reads CAISDGYEQYF. CDR3 in DNA: TGTGCCATCAGTGATGGCTACGAGCAGTACTTC. The V and J genes are TRBV10-3 and TRBJ2-5, with D unclear. The J call may be wrong; the DNA end is better matched by TRBJ2-7. This CDR3 is 11 amino acids long. The germline gives CDR1 ENHRY, CDR2 SYGVKD.

This clone was detected a few times. The chain uses TRBV30 and TRBJ1-3; D remains ambiguous. The germline V gene has CDR1 GTSNPN and CDR2 SVGIG (reference sequence). The CDR3 sequence is 13 residues long. The V gene lost 2 bases and the J gene lost 0 bases, with 5 bases spanning the gap. The CDR3 sequence: CAWSYGSGNTIYF. CDR3 nucleotide sequence: TGTGCCTGGAGTTATGGCTCTGGAAACACCATATATTTT.

CDR3 sequence (DNA): TGCGCCAGCAGCCAAGAATACCAAGGCGGGGCCAACGTCCTGACTTTC. Its translation: CASSQEYQGGANVLTF. The V and J genes are TRBV4-3 and TRBJ2-6; D remains ambiguous. Trimming took off 0 bases at V and 4 bases at J, with 10 bases between the two ends. Germline V gives CDR1 LGHNA, CDR2 YSLEER. This CDR3 is built from 16 residues.

This clone was counted a few times. This rearrangement joins TRBV7-4 to TRBJ1-2, with 9 nucleotides matching TRBD1. The CDR3 sequence is 16 residues long. In germline, CDR1 is SGHVT, CDR2 SQSDAQ. Trimming cost V 6 bases and J 8 bases; bases outside gene matches: 16. Here the CDR3 DNA reads TGTGCCAGCAGTTTATTGACAGGGGGACACCTAAGGGGCTACACCTTC. It codes for CASSLLTGGHLRGYTF.

The sample holds a few counts of this clone. CDR3 bases: TGCGCCAGCAGCCGGAGCGACGGGGACTCCAACTATGGCTACACCTTC. Its translation is CASSRSDGDSNYGYTF. The chain recombines TRBV5-1 with TRBJ1-2; a weak D match, TRBD1 (5 bases). V lost 4 bases to trimming and J lost 2 bases, with 18 bases between them. CDR3 length: 16 amino acids. Per the germline V gene, CDR1 is SGHRS and CDR2 is YFSETQ.

This clone was recorded a few times. The gene calls are TRBV7-8 and TRBJ1-4, with 7 bases fitting TRBD1. The J segment lost 7 bases and the V segment lost 5 bases, leaving 13 bases of the junction unmatched. Looked up from germline, CDR1 is SGHVS and CDR2 is FQNEAQ. The CDR3 extends over 16 amino acids. In nucleotides, the CDR3 is TGTGCCAGCAGCCCAAAGGGACAGCTTGGCGTTGAAAAACTGTTTTTT. Amino acids: CASSPKGQLGVEKLFF.